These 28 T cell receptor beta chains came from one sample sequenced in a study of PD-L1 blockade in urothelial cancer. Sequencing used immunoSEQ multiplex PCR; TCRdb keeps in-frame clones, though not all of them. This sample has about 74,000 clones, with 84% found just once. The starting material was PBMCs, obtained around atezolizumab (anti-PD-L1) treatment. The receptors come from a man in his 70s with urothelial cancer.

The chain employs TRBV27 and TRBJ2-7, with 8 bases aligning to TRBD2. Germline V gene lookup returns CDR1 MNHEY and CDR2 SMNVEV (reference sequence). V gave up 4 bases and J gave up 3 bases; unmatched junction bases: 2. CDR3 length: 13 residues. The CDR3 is CASSSGGGYEQYF. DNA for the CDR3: TGTGCCAGCAGTTCCGGGGGGGGCTACGAGCAGTACTTC.

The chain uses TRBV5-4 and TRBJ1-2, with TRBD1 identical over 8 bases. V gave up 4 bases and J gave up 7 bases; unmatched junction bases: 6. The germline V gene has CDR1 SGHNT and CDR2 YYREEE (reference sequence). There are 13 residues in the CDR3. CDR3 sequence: CASSDQGAAGYTF. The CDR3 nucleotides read TGTGCCAGCAGCGACCAGGGGGCGGCTGGCTACACCTTC.

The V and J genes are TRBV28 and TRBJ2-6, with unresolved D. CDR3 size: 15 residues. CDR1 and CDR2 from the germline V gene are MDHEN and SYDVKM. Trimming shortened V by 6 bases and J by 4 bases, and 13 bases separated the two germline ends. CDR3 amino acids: CASSPGAAGANVLTF. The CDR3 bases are TGTGCCAGCAGCCCCGGCGCGGCCGGGGCCAACGTCCTGACTTTC.

CDR3 sequence (DNA): TGTGCCAGTAGTAAGCTCACACCCCAGGGTCAAGAGACCCAGTACTTC. It specifies CASSKLTPQGQETQYF. J is TRBJ2-5 and V is TRBV19; TRBD1 is a possible D gene (5 bases). With 4 bases removed from V and 2 bases from J, the gap between germline ends came to 17 bases. This CDR3 contains 16 residues. Germline CDR1 LNHDA, CDR2 SQIVND (reference sequence).

Here the CDR3 reads CASSEQGLSGNTIYF. DNA of the CDR3: TGTGCCAGCAGCGAACAGGGGCTCTCTGGAAACACCATATATTTT. This chain joins TRBV25-1 and TRBJ1-3; 7 bases are shared with TRBD1. The CDR3 runs 15 residues. With 6 bases clipped from V and 0 bases from J, the junction kept 5 bases outside the gene matches. Germline V lookup: CDR1 MGHDK, CDR2 SYGVNS.

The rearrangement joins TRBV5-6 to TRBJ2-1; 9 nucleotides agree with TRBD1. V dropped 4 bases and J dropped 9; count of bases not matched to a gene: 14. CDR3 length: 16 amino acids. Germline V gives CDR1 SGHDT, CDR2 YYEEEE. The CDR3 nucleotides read TGTGCCAGCAGCGAGTTACCGGGACAGGGAGGAAGTGAGCAGTTCTTC. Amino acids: CASSELPGQGGSEQFF.

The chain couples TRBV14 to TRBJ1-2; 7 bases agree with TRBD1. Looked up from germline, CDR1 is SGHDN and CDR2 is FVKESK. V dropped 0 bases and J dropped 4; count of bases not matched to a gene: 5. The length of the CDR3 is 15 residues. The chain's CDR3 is CASSQDNRGGYGYTF. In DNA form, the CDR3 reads TGTGCCAGCAGCCAAGATAACAGGGGAGGCTATGGCTACACCTTC. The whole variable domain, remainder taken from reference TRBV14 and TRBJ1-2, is EAGVTQFPSHSVIEKGQTVTLRCDPISGHDNLYWYRRVMGKEIKFLLHFVKESKQDESGMPNNRFLAERTGGTYSTLKVQPAELEDSGVYFCASSQDNRGGYGYTFGSGTRLTVV.

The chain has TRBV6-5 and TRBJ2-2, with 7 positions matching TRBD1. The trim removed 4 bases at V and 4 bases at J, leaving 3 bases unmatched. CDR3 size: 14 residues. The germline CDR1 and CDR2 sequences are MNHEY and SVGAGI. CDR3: CASSWDSSTGELFF. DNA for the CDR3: TGTGCCAGCAGTTGGGACAGCTCCACCGGGGAGCTGTTTTTT.

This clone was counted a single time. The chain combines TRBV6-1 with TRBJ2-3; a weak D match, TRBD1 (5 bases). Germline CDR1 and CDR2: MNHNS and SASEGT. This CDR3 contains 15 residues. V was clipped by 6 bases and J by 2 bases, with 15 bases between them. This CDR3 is CASRDDSRSTDTQYF. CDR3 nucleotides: TGTGCCAGCAGGGACGACAGCCGATCCACAGATACGCAGTATTTT.

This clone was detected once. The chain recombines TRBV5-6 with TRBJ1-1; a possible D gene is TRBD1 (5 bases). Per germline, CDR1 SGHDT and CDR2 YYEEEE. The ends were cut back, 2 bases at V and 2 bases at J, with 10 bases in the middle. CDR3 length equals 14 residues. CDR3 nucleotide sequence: TGTGCCAGCAGCTTTGGGCAGGGAAACACTGAAGCTTTCTTT. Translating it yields CASSFGQGNTEAFF.

In DNA form, the CDR3 reads TGTGCCAGCATTACTAGCGGGAATCCCTACAATGAGCAGTTCTTC. Translated, it gives CASITSGNPYNEQFF. The V call is TRBV2, the J call TRBJ2-1; TRBD2 aligns across 10 bases. Trimming took 7 bases from V and 2 from J; bases not matched to a gene: 5. There are 15 residues in the CDR3. The V gene's germline CDR1 is SNHLY and CDR2 FYNNEI. Full variable domain (rest looked up from reference TRBV2 and TRBJ2-1): EPEVTQTPSHQVTQMGQEVILRCVPISNHLYFYWYRQILGQKVEFLVSFYNNEISEKSEIFDDQFSVERPDGSNFTLKIRSTKLEDSAMYFCASITSGNPYNEQFFGPGTRLTVL.

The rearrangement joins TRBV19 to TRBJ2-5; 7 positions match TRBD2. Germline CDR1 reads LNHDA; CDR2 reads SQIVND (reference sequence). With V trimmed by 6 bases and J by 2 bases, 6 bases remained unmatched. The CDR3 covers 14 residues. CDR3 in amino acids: CASSLGLDQETQYF. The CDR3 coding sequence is TGTGCCAGTAGCCTCGGACTAGATCAAGAGACCCAGTACTTC.

CDR3 sequence reads: CSGGQGGWGELFF. In DNA form, the CDR3 reads TGCAGCGGAGGGCAGGGAGGTTGGGGGGAGCTGTTTTTT. The rearrangement joins TRBV29-1 to TRBJ2-2, with a tentative D call TRBD2 (6 bases). The CDR3 totals 13 residues. V was shortened by 7 bases and J by 8 bases, with 17 bases between the two germline ends. The germline V gene has CDR1 SQVTM and CDR2 ANQGSEA.

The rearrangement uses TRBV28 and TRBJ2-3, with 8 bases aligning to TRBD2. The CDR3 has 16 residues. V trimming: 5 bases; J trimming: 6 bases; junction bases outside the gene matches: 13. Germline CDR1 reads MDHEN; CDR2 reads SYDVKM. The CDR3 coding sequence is TGTGCCAGCAGTACTCTCATCGGGAGGGCGTCGGATACGCAGTATTTT. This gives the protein CASSTLIGRASDTQYF.

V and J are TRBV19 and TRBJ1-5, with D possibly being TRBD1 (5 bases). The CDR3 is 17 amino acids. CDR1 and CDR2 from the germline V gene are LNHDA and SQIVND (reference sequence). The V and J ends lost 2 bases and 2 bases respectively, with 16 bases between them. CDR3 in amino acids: CASSIWWGDVGNQPQHF. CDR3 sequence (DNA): TGTGCCAGTAGTATATGGTGGGGGGACGTGGGCAATCAGCCCCAGCATTTT.

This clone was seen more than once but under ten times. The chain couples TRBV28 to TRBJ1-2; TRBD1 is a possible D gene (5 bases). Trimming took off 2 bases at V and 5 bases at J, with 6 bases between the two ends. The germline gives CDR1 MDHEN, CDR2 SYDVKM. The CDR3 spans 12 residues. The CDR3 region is CASSLGGYGYTF. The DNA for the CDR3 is TGTGCCAGCAGTTTAGGGGGGTATGGCTACACCTTC.

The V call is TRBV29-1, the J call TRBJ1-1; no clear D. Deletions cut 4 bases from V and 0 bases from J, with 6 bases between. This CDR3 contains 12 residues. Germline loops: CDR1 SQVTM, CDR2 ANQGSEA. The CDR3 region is CSVGHLNTEAFF. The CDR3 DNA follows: TGCAGCGTTGGACACTTGAACACTGAAGCTTTCTTT. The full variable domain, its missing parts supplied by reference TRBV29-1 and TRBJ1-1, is SAVISQKPSRDICQRGTSLTIQCQVDSQVTMMFWYRQQPGQSLTLIATANQGSEATYESGFVIDKFPISRPNLTFSTLTVSNMSPEDSSIYLCSVGHLNTEAFFGQGTRLTVV.

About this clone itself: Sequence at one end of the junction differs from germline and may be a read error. The CDR3 reads CASTLIAGSYEQYF. CDR3 nucleotides: TGTGCCAGCACTTTAATAGCGGGATCCTACGAGCAGTACTTC. This rearrangement joins TRBV28 to TRBJ2-7; TRBD2 aligns across 8 bases. Germline V gene lookup returns CDR1 MDHEN and CDR2 SYDVKM. CDR3 length: 14 residues.

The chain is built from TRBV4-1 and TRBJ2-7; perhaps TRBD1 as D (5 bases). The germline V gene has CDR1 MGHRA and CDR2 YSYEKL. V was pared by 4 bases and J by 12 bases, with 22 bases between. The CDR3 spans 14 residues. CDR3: CASSPTDSVSSRYF. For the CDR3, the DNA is TGCGCCAGCAGCCCAACAGACAGTGTAAGTAGCAGGTACTTC.

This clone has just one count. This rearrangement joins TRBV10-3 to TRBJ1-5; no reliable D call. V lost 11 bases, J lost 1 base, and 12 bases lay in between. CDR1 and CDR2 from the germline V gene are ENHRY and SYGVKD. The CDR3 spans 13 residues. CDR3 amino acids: CAARGVSNQPQHF. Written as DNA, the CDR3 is TGTGCCGCCCGCGGAGTCAGCAATCAGCCCCAGCATTTT.

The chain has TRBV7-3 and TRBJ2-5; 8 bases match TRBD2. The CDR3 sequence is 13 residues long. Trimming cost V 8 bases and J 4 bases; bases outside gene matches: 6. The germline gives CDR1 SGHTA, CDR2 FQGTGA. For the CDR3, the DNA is TGTGCCAGCGGCCCCCGGGGGGGAGAGACCCAGTACTTC. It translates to CASGPRGGETQYF.

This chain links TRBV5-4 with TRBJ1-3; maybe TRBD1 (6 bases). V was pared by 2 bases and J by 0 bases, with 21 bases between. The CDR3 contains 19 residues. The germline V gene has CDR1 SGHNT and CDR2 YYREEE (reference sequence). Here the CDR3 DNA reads TGTGCCAGCAGCTTCATCTTAGGACAGAGAAACCGCTCTGGAAACACCATATATTTT. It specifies CASSFILGQRNRSGNTIYF.

The CDR3 here is CASSVEGGGSGNTIYF. CDR3 DNA: TGTGCCAGCAGCGTAGAAGGGGGTGGCTCTGGAAACACCATATATTTT. V is TRBV9 and J is TRBJ1-3; tentatively, D is TRBD1 (6 bases). V lost 0 bases and J 0 bases, leaving 10 bases between the germline ends. Germline values: CDR1 SGDLS, CDR2 YYNGEE. The CDR3 contains 16 residues.

The CDR3 DNA sequence: TGTGCCAGCACAATGCGGACAGGGGGCCAGCCCCAGCATTTT. Residues: CASTMRTGGQPQHF. This chain uses TRBV6-6 with TRBJ1-5; 11 positions match TRBD1. J gave up 7 bases and V 7 bases, and 6 bases lay outside the gene matches. CDR3 size: 14 residues. The germline gives CDR1 MNHNY, CDR2 SVGAGI (reference sequence).

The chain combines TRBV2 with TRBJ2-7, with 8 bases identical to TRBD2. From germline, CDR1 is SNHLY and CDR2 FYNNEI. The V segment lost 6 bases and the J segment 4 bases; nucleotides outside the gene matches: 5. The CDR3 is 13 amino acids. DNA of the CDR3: TGTGCCAGCAGCCCGGGGGGGGGTTACGAGCAGTACTTC. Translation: CASSPGGGYEQYF.

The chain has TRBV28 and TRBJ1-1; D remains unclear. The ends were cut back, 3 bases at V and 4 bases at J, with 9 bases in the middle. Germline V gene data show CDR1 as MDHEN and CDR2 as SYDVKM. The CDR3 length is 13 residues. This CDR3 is CASSFVRLTEAFF. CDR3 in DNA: TGTGCCAGCAGTTTTGTCAGACTCACTGAAGCTTTCTTT.

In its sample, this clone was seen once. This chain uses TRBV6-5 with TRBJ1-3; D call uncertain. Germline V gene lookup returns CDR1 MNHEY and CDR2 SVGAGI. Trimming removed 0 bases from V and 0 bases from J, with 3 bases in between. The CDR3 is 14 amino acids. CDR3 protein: CASSYSSSGNTIYF. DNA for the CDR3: TGTGCCAGCAGTTACTCCAGCTCTGGAAACACCATATATTTT.

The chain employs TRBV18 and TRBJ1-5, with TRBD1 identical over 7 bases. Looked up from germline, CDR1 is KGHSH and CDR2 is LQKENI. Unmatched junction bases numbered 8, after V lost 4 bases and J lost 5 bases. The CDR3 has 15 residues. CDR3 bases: TGTGCCAGCTCACGACAGGGTTCCTCTCATCAGCCCCAGCATTTT. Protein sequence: CASSRQGSSHQPQHF.